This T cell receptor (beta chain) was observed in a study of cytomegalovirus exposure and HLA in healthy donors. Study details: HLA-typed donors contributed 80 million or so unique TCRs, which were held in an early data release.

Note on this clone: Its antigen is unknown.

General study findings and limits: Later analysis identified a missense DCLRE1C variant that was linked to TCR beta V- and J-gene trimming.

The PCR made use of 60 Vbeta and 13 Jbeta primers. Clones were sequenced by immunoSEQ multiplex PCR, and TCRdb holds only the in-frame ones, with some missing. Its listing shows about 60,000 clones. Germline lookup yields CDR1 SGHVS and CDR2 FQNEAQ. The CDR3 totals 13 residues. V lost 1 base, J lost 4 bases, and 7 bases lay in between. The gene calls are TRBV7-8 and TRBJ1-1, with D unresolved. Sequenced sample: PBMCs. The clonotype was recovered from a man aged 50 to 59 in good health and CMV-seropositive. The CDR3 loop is CASSLGEGTEAFF. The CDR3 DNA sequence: TGTGCCAGCAGCTTAGGAGAGGGCACTGAAGCTTTCTTT. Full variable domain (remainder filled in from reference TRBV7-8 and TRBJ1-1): GAGVSQSPRYKVAKRGQDVALRCDPISGHVSLFWYQQALGQGPEFLTYFQNEAQLDKSGLPSDRFFAERPEGSVSTLKIQRTQQEDSAVYLCASSLGEGTEAFFGQGTRLTVV.